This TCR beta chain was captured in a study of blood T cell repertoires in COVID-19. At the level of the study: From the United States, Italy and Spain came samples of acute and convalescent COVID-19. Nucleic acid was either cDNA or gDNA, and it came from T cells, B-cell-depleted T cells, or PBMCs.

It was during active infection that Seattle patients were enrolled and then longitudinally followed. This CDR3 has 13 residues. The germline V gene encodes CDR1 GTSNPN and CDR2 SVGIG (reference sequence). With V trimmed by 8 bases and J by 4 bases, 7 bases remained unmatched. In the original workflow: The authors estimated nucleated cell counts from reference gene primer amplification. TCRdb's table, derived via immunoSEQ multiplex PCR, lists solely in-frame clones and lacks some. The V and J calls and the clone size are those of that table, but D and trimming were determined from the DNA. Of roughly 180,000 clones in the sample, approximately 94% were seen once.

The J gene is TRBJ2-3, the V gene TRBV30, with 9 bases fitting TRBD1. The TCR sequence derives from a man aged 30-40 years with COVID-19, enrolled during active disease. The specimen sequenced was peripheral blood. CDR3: CARSTGGADTQYF. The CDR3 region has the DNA TGTGCCAGATCGACAGGGGGAGCAGATACGCAGTATTTT.